This TCR beta chain was recovered during a study of T cell changes during pregnancy in multiple sclerosis. Trimming removed 0 bases at V and 4 bases at J, with 14 bases between. The CDR3 extends over 16 amino acids. Germline V gives CDR1 SGHNT, CDR2 YYREEE (reference sequence). Profiled with immunoSEQ multiplex PCR; TCRdb holds only in-frame clones, not every one. The sample lists about 33,000 clones; around 93% were seen once. V is TRBV5-4 and J is TRBJ2-1, with a possible D match to TRBD1 (6 bases). The specimen comprised CD4+ T cells from peripheral blood mononuclear cells, sampled in the third trimester of pregnancy. The TCR sequence derives from a female donor in good health, enrolled as a control in a pregnancy study. The chain's CDR3 is CASSLAPRTDYNEQFF. Written as DNA, the CDR3 is TGTGCCAGCAGCTTGGCACCGAGGACAGATTACAATGAGCAGTTCTTC.